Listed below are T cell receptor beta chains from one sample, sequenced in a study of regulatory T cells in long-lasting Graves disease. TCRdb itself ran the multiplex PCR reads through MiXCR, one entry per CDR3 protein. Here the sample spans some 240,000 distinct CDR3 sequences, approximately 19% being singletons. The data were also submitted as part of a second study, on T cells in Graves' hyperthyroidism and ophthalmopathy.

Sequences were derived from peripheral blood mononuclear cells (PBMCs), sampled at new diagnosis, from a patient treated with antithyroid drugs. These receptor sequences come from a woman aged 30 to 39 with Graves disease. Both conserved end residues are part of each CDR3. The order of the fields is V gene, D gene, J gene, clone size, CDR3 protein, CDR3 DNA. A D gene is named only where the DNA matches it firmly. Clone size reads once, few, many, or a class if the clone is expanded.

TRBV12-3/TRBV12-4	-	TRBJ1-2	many	CASSLWSYGYTF	TGTGCCAGCAGTTTATGGAGCTATGGCTACACCTTC
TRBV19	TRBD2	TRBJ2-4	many	CASSIVLAGGKNIQYF	TGTGCCAGTAGTATAGTCCTAGCGGGGGGTAAAAACATTCAGTACTTC
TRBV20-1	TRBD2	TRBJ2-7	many	CSGLAGGRTYEQYF	TGCAGTGGGCTGGCGGGGGGCCGCACCTACGAGCAGTACTTC
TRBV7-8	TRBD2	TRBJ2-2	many	CASSWTGGETGELFF	TGTGCCAGCAGCTGGACGGGGGGAGAGACCGGGGAGCTGTTTTTT
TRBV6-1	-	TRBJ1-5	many	CASRSTPGDPRQPQHF	TGTGCCAGCAGGTCCACTCCAGGGGACCCCAGGCAGCCCCAGCATTTT
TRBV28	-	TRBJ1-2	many	CASSSGDRHSGGYTF	TGTGCCAGCAGTTCGGGGGACCGACATTCGGGTGGCTACACCTTC
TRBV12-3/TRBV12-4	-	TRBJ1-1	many	CASSLSGLEAFF	TGTGCCAGCAGTTTATCTGGACTTGAAGCTTTCTTT
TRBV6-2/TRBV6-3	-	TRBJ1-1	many	CASSAPATEAFF	TGTGCCAGCAGTGCCCCGGCCACTGAAGCTTTCTTT
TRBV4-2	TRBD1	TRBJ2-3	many	CASSSRTGSGTDTQYF	TGTGCCAGCAGCTCACGGACAGGAAGTGGCACAGATACGCAGTATTTT
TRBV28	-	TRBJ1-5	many	CASSSGGSNQPQHF	TGTGCCAGCAGTTCGGGAGGGAGCAATCAGCCCCAGCATTTT
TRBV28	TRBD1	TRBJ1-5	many	CASSTPADRGIQPQHF	TGTGCCAGCAGCACTCCGGCTGACAGGGGGATTCAGCCCCAGCATTTT
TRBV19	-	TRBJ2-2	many	CASRRAQKVEAGELFF	TGTGCCAGTAGGAGAGCCCAGAAGGTTGAGGCCGGGGAGCTGTTTTTT
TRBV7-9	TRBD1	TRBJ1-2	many	CASSPGTATNYGYTF	TGTGCCAGCAGCCCGGGGACAGCGACTAACTATGGCTACACCTTC
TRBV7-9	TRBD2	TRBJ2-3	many	CASSGGRFASNTDTQYF	TGTGCCAGCAGCGGCGGGAGATTTGCCTCTAACACAGATACGCAGTATTTT
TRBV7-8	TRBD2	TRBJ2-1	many	CASSPGETSGGDNEQFF	TGTGCCAGCAGCCCTGGGGAGACTAGCGGGGGGGACAATGAGCAGTTCTTC